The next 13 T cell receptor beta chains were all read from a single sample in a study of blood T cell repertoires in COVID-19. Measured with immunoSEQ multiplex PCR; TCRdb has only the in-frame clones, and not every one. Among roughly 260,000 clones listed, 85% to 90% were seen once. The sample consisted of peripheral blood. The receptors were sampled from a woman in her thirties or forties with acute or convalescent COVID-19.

CDR3 nucleotide sequence: TGTGCCAGCAGTGGGACAGGGACCTATGGCTACACCTTC. This encodes CASSGTGTYGYTF. This chain uses TRBV2 with TRBJ1-2, with 8 positions matching TRBD1. The CDR3 spans 13 residues. Per the germline V gene, CDR1 is SNHLY and CDR2 is FYNNEI. The junction had 2 bases not matched to a gene; V was cut back by 4 bases and J by 4 bases. Complete variable domain (other parts from reference TRBV2 and TRBJ1-2): EPEVTQTPSHQVTQMGQEVILRCVPISNHLYFYWYRQILGQKVEFLVSFYNNEISEKSEIFDDQFSVERPDGSNFTLKIRSTKLEDSAMYFCASSGTGTYGYTFGSGTRLTVV.

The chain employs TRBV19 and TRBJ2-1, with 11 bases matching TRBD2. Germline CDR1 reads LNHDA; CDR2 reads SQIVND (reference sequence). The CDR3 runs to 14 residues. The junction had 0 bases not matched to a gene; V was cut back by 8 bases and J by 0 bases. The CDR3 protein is CASLAGGSYNEQFF. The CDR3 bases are TGTGCCAGTCTAGCGGGGGGCTCCTACAATGAGCAGTTCTTC.

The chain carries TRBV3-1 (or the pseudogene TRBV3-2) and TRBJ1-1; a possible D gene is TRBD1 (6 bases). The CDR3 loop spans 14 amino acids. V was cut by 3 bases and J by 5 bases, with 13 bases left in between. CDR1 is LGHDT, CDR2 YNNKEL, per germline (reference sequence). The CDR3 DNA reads TGTGCCAGCAGCCATGGCGGGGGCCCTACTGAAGCTTTCTTT. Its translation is CASSHGGGPTEAFF.

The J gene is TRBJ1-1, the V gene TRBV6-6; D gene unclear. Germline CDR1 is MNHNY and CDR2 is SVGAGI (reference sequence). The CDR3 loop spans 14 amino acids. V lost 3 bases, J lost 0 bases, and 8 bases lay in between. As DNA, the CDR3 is TGTGCCAGCAGTTATTCAGAAATGAACACTGAAGCTTTCTTT. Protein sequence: CASSYSEMNTEAFF.

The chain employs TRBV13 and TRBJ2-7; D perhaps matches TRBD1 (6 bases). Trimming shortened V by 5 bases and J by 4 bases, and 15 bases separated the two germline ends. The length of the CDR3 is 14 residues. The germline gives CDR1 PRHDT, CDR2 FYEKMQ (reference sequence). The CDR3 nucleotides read TGTGCCAGCAGCGAAGCGACAGGAACGTACGAGCAGTACGTC. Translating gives CASSEATGTYEQYV.

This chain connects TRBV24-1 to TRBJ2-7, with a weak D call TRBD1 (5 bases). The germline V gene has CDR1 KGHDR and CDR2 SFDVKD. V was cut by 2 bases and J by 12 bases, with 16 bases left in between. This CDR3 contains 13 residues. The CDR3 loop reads CATSDSRALRGYV. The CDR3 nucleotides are TGTGCCACCAGTGATTCGCGCGCCCTAAGGGGGTACGTC.

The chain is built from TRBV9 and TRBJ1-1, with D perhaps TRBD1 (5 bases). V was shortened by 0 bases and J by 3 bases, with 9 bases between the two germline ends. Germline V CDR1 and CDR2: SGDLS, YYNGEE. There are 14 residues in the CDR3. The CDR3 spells CASSVVGGYTEAFF. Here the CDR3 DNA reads TGTGCCAGCAGCGTAGTGGGGGGTTACACTGAAGCTTTCTTT.

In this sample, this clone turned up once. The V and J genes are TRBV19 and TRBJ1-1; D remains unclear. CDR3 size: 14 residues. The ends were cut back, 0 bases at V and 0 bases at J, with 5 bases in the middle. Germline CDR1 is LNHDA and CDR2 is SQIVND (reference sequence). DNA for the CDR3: TGTGCCAGTAGTATAGACAGTCTGAACACTGAAGCTTTCTTT. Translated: CASSIDSLNTEAFF.

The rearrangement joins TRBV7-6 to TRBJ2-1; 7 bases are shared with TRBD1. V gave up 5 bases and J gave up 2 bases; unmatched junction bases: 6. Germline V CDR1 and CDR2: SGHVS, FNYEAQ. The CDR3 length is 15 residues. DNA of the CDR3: TGTGCCAGCAGCATCCGACAGGGACCCTACAATGAGCAGTTCTTC. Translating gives CASSIRQGPYNEQFF.

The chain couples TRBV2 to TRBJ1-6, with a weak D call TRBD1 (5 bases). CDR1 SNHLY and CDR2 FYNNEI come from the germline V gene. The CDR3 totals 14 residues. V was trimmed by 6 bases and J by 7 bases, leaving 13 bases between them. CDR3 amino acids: CASSAGRVNSPLHF. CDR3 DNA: TGTGCCAGCAGCGCGGGACGGGTAAATTCACCCCTCCACTTT.

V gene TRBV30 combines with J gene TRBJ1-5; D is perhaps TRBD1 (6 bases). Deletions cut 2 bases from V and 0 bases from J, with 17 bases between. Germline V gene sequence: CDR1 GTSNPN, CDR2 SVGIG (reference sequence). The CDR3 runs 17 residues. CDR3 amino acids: CAWSTGTAATSNQPQHF. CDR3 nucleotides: TGTGCCTGGAGTACAGGGACCGCCGCAACTAGCAATCAGCCCCAGCATTTT.

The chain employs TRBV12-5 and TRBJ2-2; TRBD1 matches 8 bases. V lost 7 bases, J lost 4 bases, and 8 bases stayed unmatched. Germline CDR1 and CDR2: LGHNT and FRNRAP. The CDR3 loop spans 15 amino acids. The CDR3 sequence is CASALGTGGTGELFF. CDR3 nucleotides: TGTGCTAGTGCCCTAGGGACAGGAGGCACCGGGGAGCTGTTTTTT.

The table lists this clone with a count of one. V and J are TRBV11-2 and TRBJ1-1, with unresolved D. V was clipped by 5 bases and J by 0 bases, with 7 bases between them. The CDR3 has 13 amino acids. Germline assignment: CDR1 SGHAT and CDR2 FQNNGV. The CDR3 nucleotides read TGTGCCAGCAGCCCCTCCTTGAACACTGAAGCTTTCTTT. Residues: CASSPSLNTEAFF. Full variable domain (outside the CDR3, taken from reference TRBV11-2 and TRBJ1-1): EAGVAQSPRYKIIEKRQSVAFWCNPISGHATLYWYQQILGQGPKLLIQFQNNGVVDDSQLPKDRFSAERLKGVDSTLKIQPAKLEDSAVYLCASSPSLNTEAFFGQGTRLTVV.